This T cell receptor beta chain came from a study of early T cells in non-severe SARS-CoV-2 infection. Trimming took 6 bases from V and 6 from J; bases not matched to a gene: 9. This CDR3 has 15 amino acids. Germline V lookup: CDR1 MNHEY, CDR2 SVGAGI. cDNA molecules, individually, were tagged with unique molecular identifiers. TCRdb used MiXCR to reprocess the 5' RACE reads, holding one entry per CDR3 protein. The sample lists 100,000 to 150,000 distinct CDR3 sequences, about 16% occurring once. The sequenced sample was whole blood. The TCR comes from an adult who was a healthcare worker with PCR-confirmed SARS-CoV-2 infection or an uninfected control (not recorded which). The rearrangement uses TRBV6-5 and TRBJ2-1; 9 bases are shared with TRBD2. In DNA form, the CDR3 reads TGTGCCAGCAGCCCGGAGCGGGGGGCTTCCAATGAGCAGTTCTTC. Translated: CASSPERGASNEQFF.